The rows below give T cell receptor beta chains drawn from one sample of a study of blood T cell repertoires in COVID-19. Sequencing was performed with immunoSEQ multiplex PCR; in TCRdb, only in-frame clones are kept and a portion is missing. The sample shows 35,000 or so clones, approximately 86% of them seen only once. What was sequenced was peripheral blood. These receptors were obtained from a man between 70 and 80 years old with acute or convalescent COVID-19. CDR3s include the opening cysteine and the closing phenylalanine or tryptophan. The order of the fields is V gene, clone size, D gene, CDR3 length, J gene, CDR3 DNA, CDR3 protein. The D gene is left open where the match is weak. Some rows have no size entry. The others give once, few or many, or a class for an expanded clone.

v_call: TRBV19
clone_size: NA
d_call: NA
cdr3_length: 12
j_call: TRBJ1-1
cdr3_nt: TGTGCCAGTAGGGCACAGGGAGCTGAAGCTTTCTTT
cdr3_aa: CASRAQGAEAFF

v_call: TRBV6-2/TRBV6-3
clone_size: NA
d_call: NA
cdr3_length: 14
j_call: TRBJ2-2
cdr3_nt: TGTGCCAGCAGTTATACCAGAAACACCGGGGAGCTGTTTTTT
cdr3_aa: CASSYTRNTGELFF

v_call: TRBV27
clone_size: NA
d_call: TRBD2
cdr3_length: 13
j_call: TRBJ2-7
cdr3_nt: TGTGCCAGCAGGCCTCGCGGGAGATACGAGCAGTACTTC
cdr3_aa: CASRPRGRYEQYF

v_call: TRBV5-4
clone_size: NA
d_call: TRBD1
cdr3_length: 15
j_call: TRBJ1-2
cdr3_nt: TGTGCCAGCAGCTACCCGACAGGGGGCGAGTATGGCTACACCTTC
cdr3_aa: CASSYPTGGEYGYTF

v_call: TRBV3-1/TRBV3-2
clone_size: NA
d_call: NA
cdr3_length: 12
j_call: TRBJ2-3
cdr3_nt: TGTGCCAGCAGCCAAGACGGAGATACGCAGTATTTT
cdr3_aa: CASSQDGDTQYF

v_call: TRBV5-5
clone_size: NA
d_call: TRBD2
cdr3_length: 15
j_call: TRBJ2-5
cdr3_nt: TGTGCCAGCAGCTTGGGGGGACTAGCCTCAGAGACCCAGTACTTC
cdr3_aa: CASSLGGLASETQYF

v_call: TRBV25-1
clone_size: few
d_call: TRBD1
cdr3_length: 14
j_call: TRBJ1-6
cdr3_nt: TGTGCCAGCAGTCCGGGACAGGGCAATTCACCCCTCCACTTT
cdr3_aa: CASSPGQGNSPLHF

v_call: TRBV7-2
clone_size: NA
d_call: TRBD1
cdr3_length: 15
j_call: TRBJ1-1
cdr3_nt: TGTGCCAGCAGCTTACGGACAGGACGGAACACTGAAGCTTTCTTT
cdr3_aa: CASSLRTGRNTEAFF

v_call: TRBV7-2
clone_size: NA
d_call: TRBD1
cdr3_length: 14
j_call: TRBJ1-2
cdr3_nt: TGTGCCAGCAGCTTGGGACAGGGAATCCGAGGCTACACCTTC
cdr3_aa: CASSLGQGIRGYTF

v_call: TRBV4-3
clone_size: NA
d_call: TRBD2
cdr3_length: 16
j_call: TRBJ2-7
cdr3_nt: TGCGCCAGCAGCCCAAGGTTAGCTAGCGGGTCCTACGAGCAGTACTTC
cdr3_aa: CASSPRLASGSYEQYF

v_call: TRBV5-1
clone_size: NA
d_call: NA
cdr3_length: 15
j_call: TRBJ1-6
cdr3_nt: TGCGCCAGCAGCTTGGATGTGGGCCCAAATTCACCCCTCCACTTT
cdr3_aa: CASSLDVGPNSPLHF

v_call: TRBV5-1
clone_size: NA
d_call: NA
cdr3_length: 12
j_call: TRBJ2-3
cdr3_nt: TGCGCCAGCAGGGACAGCCGCGATACGCAGTATTTT
cdr3_aa: CASRDSRDTQYF

v_call: TRBV18
clone_size: NA
d_call: NA
cdr3_length: 14
j_call: TRBJ2-7
cdr3_nt: TGTGCCAGCTCACGAGAGGGCTCTCCTAACGAGCAGTACTTC
cdr3_aa: CASSREGSPNEQYF

v_call: TRBV5-1
clone_size: NA
d_call: NA
cdr3_length: 15
j_call: TRBJ1-1
cdr3_nt: TGCGCCAGCAGCTTGGCCAACAGGGCGGGCACTGAAGCTTTCTTT
cdr3_aa: CASSLANRAGTEAFF

v_call: TRBV7-8
clone_size: NA
d_call: NA
cdr3_length: 16
j_call: TRBJ1-4
cdr3_nt: TGTGCCAGCAGTCCAGCCTCAGGGTTTAGGCATGAAAAACTGTTTTTT
cdr3_aa: CASSPASGFRHEKLFF

v_call: TRBV6-5
clone_size: NA
d_call: NA
cdr3_length: 13
j_call: TRBJ2-3
cdr3_nt: TGTGCCAGCAGGGATACTATGGGGGGTACGCAGTATTTT
cdr3_aa: CASRDTMGGTQYF

v_call: TRBV4-2
clone_size: NA
d_call: NA
cdr3_length: 15
j_call: TRBJ1-2
cdr3_nt: TGTGCCAGCAGCCAAGATCTAGGACAGAACTATGGCTACACCTTC
cdr3_aa: CASSQDLGQNYGYTF

v_call: TRBV19
clone_size: NA
d_call: NA
cdr3_length: 14
j_call: TRBJ2-7
cdr3_nt: TGTGCCAGTAGTATAGCTAGCAGCTCCTACGAGCAGTACTTC
cdr3_aa: CASSIASSSYEQYF

v_call: TRBV5-6
clone_size: NA
d_call: NA
cdr3_length: 12
j_call: TRBJ1-2
cdr3_nt: TGTGCCAGCAGGTACCCCCCGGGGGGCTACACCTTC
cdr3_aa: CASRYPPGGYTF

v_call: TRBV7-9
clone_size: NA
d_call: NA
cdr3_length: 15
j_call: TRBJ1-2
cdr3_nt: TGTGCCAGCAGCTTAGGGGGAGGGCAGGGCTATGGCTACACCTTC
cdr3_aa: CASSLGGGQGYGYTF

v_call: TRBV6-5
clone_size: NA
d_call: NA
cdr3_length: 14
j_call: TRBJ1-1
cdr3_nt: TGTGCCAGCAGTTGGCGACTGCTGAACACTGAAGCTTTCTTT
cdr3_aa: CASSWRLLNTEAFF

v_call: TRBV11-2
clone_size: NA
d_call: TRBD2
cdr3_length: 15
j_call: TRBJ2-7
cdr3_nt: TGTGCCAGCAGCCTAGCGGGAGGGCGCTCCTACGAGCAGTACTTC
cdr3_aa: CASSLAGGRSYEQYF